This note documents a single TCR beta chain sequence. No antigen is known for it. No base quality information exists; no much larger clone differs at one position. Whole blood was collected in K2EDTA tubes by collaborating institutions according to the institutions' own protocols. For TCRbeta analysis, collaborators shipped samples as frozen whole blood, isolated PBMCs, or DNA extracted from either of those sample types. The sample comes from a study of blood T cell repertoires in COVID-19 (dated by TCRdb to 2020 to 2021). With regard to the full study: The collaborator samples originated in the United States, Italy and Spain and spanned the acute and convalescent phases of COVID-19. The material from the prospective study consisted of cDNA or gDNA derived from T cells, B-cell-depleted T cells, or PBMCs. Subjects who had been exposed to COVID-19, were actively infected with it, or had recovered from it provided the deeply sampled blood TCRbeta repertoires that made up the dataset. The repertoires were released in a freely available public database intended as a resource for research on the immune response to SARS-CoV-2. Samples came from the ongoing ImmuneRACE study (first 160 participants) plus 1,254 subjects from 6 global collaborators. A de-identified subject ID, COVID-19 status, age in years and sex were almost always included in the sample metadata. Where available, HLA class I and class II types were obtained from metadata supplied by the sample provider rather than from assay-based typing. General conclusions and limits of the study: The amount of clinical and demographic metadata varied by source and participant and was provided uncurated.

Germline trimming: 4 bases from V, 4 bases from J; junction bases outside gene matches: 7. CDR1 SGHTS and CDR2 YDEGEE were looked up in the germline V gene. From the cysteine through the phenylalanine, the CDR3 covers 14 amino acids. Solely the CDR3 DNA is kept, with 42 bases framed from the first base. TCRbeta CDR3 regions were amplified from genomic DNA using the immunoSEQ Assay, a bias-controlled multiplex PCR. Turning to the authors' computational methods: The number of nucleated cells in each sample was estimated from the amplification of reference gene primers within the assay. To quantify the absolute abundance of each unique TCRbeta CDR3 rearrangement, sequence reads were collapsed and filtered. For each sample, productive Simpson clonality was calculated as the square root of Simpson's diversity index across productive rearrangements. TCRdb provides this immuneACCESS table in a form limited to in-frame rearrangements. Some clones are lacking; in checked studies, under half of them reflect an unresolved V gene, and why the rest are absent is not known. V, J and clone size were drawn from that table, and D and trimming were deduced from the DNA. Counted in this sample were about 170,000 clones; 84% of them appeared once. The ten largest clones add up to roughly 14% of the sample.

The receptor was isolated from a man aged 18 to 30 with active or convalescent COVID-19. The sequencing sample was made of peripheral blood. In this chain, TRBV5-8 is recombined with TRBJ2-5; TRBD1 aligns with 7 central bases. CDR3 sequence: CASSLDRVRETQYF. The DNA sequence reads TGTGCCAGCAGCCTCGACAGGGTGAGAGAGACCCAGTACTTC.